This TCR beta chain was recorded in a study of shared clonotypes between healthy human individuals. The assay was immunoSEQ multiplex PCR, and TCRdb's table has in-frame clones only and misses some. Among 450,000 to 650,000 clones listed, around three quarters were seen once. Between the trimmed V and J ends, which lost 0 bases and 6 bases, there was a span of 8 bases. Germline V gene lookup returns CDR1 SGHNT and CDR2 YYREEE (reference sequence). This CDR3 has 13 residues. The sequenced sample consisted of PBMCs. The source of this sequence is a woman aged 40 to 50 in good health. Some clones in this sample may be carry-over from other donors' samples. This rearrangement joins TRBV5-4 to TRBJ2-3; D is unresolved. The CDR3 nucleotides read TGTGCCAGCAGCTTGGAGGCCAGCGATACGCAGTATTTT. As protein: CASSLEASDTQYF.